The present TCR beta chain was sequenced within a study of type 1 regulatory T cells. About the research overall: T-allo10 is a Tr1-enriched, alloantigen-specific CD4 T cell product made in vitro. The study, taken as a whole, reports: Type 1 regulatory T cells had a more restricted TCR repertoire than non-type 1 regulatory T cells.

TCRdb re-derived calls from the reads in MiXCR, one entry per CDR3 protein. The table has tens of thousands of distinct CDR3 sequences, around 21% seen once. J was trimmed by 5 bases and V by 0 bases; bases with no gene match: 2. Looked up from germline, CDR1 is SGHKS and CDR2 is YYEKEE (reference sequence). This CDR3 spans 13 amino acids. This clonotype was detected many times. What it binds is not known. This TCR derives from a human donor in good health. V and J are TRBV5-5 and TRBJ2-7; 7 nucleotides match TRBD1. Sequences were obtained from cultured type 1 regulatory T (Tr1) cells, either the whole culture or a sorted fraction (not recorded which). CDR3: CASSLGQGDEQYF. The CDR3 DNA reads as TGTGCCAGCAGCTTGGGACAGGGCGACGAGCAGTACTTC.